Sequencing of this T cell receptor (beta chain) was carried out in a study of blood T cell repertoires in COVID-19. The repertoire was sequenced with immunoSEQ multiplex PCR; TCRdb's copy has only in-frame clones and lacks some. Here the sample spans 150,000 or so clones, about 91% being singletons. Trimming removed 2 bases from V and 9 bases from J; junction bases left unmatched: 4. Germline V gives CDR1 SGHDT, CDR2 YYEEEE. The CDR3 contains 12 residues. The chain carries TRBV5-6 and TRBJ1-2; TRBD1 matches at 7 bases. The material sequenced was peripheral blood. The TCR was taken from a woman aged 45-65 years with acute or convalescent COVID-19. The CDR3 loop reads CASSFRQGRYTF. CDR3 in DNA: TGTGCCAGCAGCTTTCGACAGGGTCGCTACACCTTC. Full variable domain (missing parts from reference TRBV5-6 and TRBJ1-2): DAGVTQSPTHLIKTRGQQVTLRCSPKSGHDTVSWYQQALGQGPQFIFQYYEEEERQRGNFPDRFSGHQFPNYSSELNVNALLLGDSALYLCASSFRQGRYTFGSGTRLTVV.